This is a list of T cell receptor beta chains from one sample in a study of blood T cell repertoires in COVID-19. Using immunoSEQ multiplex PCR, the repertoire was profiled, and TCRdb retains in-frame clones only, with some absent. The sample has about 240,000 clones, approximately 87% seen once. What was sequenced was peripheral blood. The receptors originated from a man between 60 and 70 years old with acute or convalescent COVID-19. Each CDR3 is given without its conserved first and last residue. The order of the fields is CDR3 length, V gene, CDR3 protein.

12,TRBV6-5,ASSPDRGDEKLF
11,TRBV15,ATSRVLAGEQF
15,TRBV3-1/TRBV3-2,ASSQEPAEAFENEQF
14,TRBV9,ASSEFRTGSGNTIY
11,TRBV4-2,ASSLESRDTQY
12,TRBV5-6,ASSADSRGSPLH
15,TRBV5-1,ASSLDGTGAMNTEAF
13,TRBV5-6,ASSFERGRYTEAF
15,TRBV30,AWSPYTTGLGNSPLH
13,TRBV7-3,ASSSIQGADTEAF
11,TRBV7-9,ASSFTETYEQY
11,TRBV30,AWSVPRIYEQY
13,TRBV28,ASSSVPVEATEAF
12,TRBV28,ASSSISEETGYT
14,TRBV7-3,ASSLIGRSSYNEQF
11,TRBV12-3/TRBV12-4,ASRQGGETEAF
11,TRBV6-5,ASRRSYNSPLH
14,TRBV19,ASSTLAEVNTGELF
12,TRBV7-9,ASSKTGAVGEQY
16,TRBV28,ASSPPGSSTSSTDTQY
11,TRBV7-9,ASSLGQGSPLH
14,TRBV7-9,ASSLGQAGSGNTIY
11,TRBV28,ATPDRYLKGYT
13,TRBV7-3,ASSGSGRAQETQY
12,TRBV6-5,ASRPNPRLYEQY
12,TRBV11-3,ASSFGQDNYGYT
13,TRBV6-5,ASSYTRERADTQY
12,TRBV7-9,ASSLEVAGNEQF
11,TRBV18,ASSPDMNQPQH
12,TRBV6-5,ASSYRGKQETQY
11,TRBV19,ASRERATDTQY
11,TRBV27,ASSWDYSYEQY
14,TRBV25-1,ASSQSGGSLTHEQY
12,TRBV6-5,ASIPIGGNQPQH
16,TRBV7-8,ASSPGGRTLMNSYEQY
11,TRBV28,ASSLSRDYGYT
12,TRBV30,AWSVGGGSFEQY
14,TRBV19,ASSMGSIAGNEKLF
13,TRBV5-1,ASSHRGQGASPLH
12,TRBV19,ASSIATGNTEAF
16,TRBV5-1,ASSLGPRGLTTNEKLF
14,TRBV28,ATVTGTGGPELGYT
12,TRBV19,ATKTRDRGYGYT
11,TRBV28,ASSPPQYSPLH
12,TRBV11-3,ASSFISGGNTIY
11,TRBV12-3/TRBV12-4,ASMGQPGETQY
12,TRBV7-2,ASSPGGGGLYLH
13,TRBV11-3,ASSLTGVTGNTIY
12,TRBV7-2,ASSPWTSRDEQF
10,TRBV28,ASSSPGGGYT
12,TRBV25-1,ASSDGARNEKLF
15,TRBV18,ASSPLVAGSSYNEQF
12,TRBV11-2,ASSVGTGGQPQH
14,TRBV28,ASSPKGQGLNQPQH
14,TRBV10-2,ASSMERGREVTEAF
10,TRBV6-5,ASSRGRNGYT
14,TRBV7-2,ASSLRGTSDTGELF
12,TRBV4-3,ASSLLAGGDTQY
12,TRBV5-6,ASSRGQGAYEQY